The 31 T cell receptor beta chains below all came from one sample that was sequenced in a study of T cells in Graves' hyperthyroidism and ophthalmopathy (dated by TCRdb to between 2018 and 2020). Libraries came from multiplex PCR. Sequenced on an Illumina HiSeq 2000. Amplification of TCR beta CDR3 regions was carried out from RNA transcripts. The first round of RT-PCR for the TCR CDR3 was performed with the HTBI primer set and the Qiagen OneStep RT-PCR kit. TCRdb reworked the public reads: Q25 trimming with fastp, MiXCR clone assembly, productive beta chains retained. When rows share a CDR3 protein, they turn into one entry using the most common DNA and genes. In this sample the table shows hundreds of thousands of distinct CDR3 sequences, 38% of which occur a single time. The top ten clones comprise approximately 10% of the sample. Sequences were obtained from blood. Source of these receptors: a man between 18 and 29 years old with Graves' hyperthyroidism.

This sequence joins TRBV20-1 and TRBJ1-6; D is unresolved. The CDR3 sequence is 14 residues long. Trimming took off 1 base at V and 3 bases at J, with 7 bases between the two ends. Looked up from germline, CDR1 is DFQATT and CDR2 is SNEGSKA (reference sequence). The CDR3: CSARGRGYNSPLHF. The CDR3 DNA follows: TGCAGTGCTAGAGGCCGGGGCTATAATTCACCCCTCCACTTT.

This clonotype was detected only a few times. This chain links TRBV2 with TRBJ2-5; TRBD2 agrees at 8 bases. The DNA end is a closer match to TRBJ2-7, so the J assignment may be wrong. Germline lookup yields CDR1 SNHLY and CDR2 FYNNEI. This CDR3 is built from 15 residues. CDR3 sequence (DNA): TGTGCCAGCAGCCGGGGGGGGCAGGGCGCGTACGAGCAGTACTTC. This sequence encodes CASSRGGQGAYEQYF.

The gene calls are TRBV10-3 and TRBJ2-6; 8 bases align to TRBD1. The ends lost 7 bases at V and 1 base at J; junction bases unmatched: 9. This CDR3 is 17 amino acids long. CDR1 and CDR2 from the germline V gene are ENHRY and SYGVKD. CDR3 in amino acids: CAIKESTGVSGANVLTF. In DNA, the CDR3 is TGTGCCATCAAGGAGTCGACAGGGGTATCTGGGGCCAACGTCCTGACTTTC.

A word on this clonotype: A much bigger clone sits one base away, suggesting this may be a read error. J is TRBJ1-5 and V is TRBV19, with D unclear. CDR1 and CDR2 from the germline V gene are LNHDA and SQIVND (reference sequence). The CDR3 spans 14 residues. V was trimmed by 10 bases and J by 4 bases, leaving 17 bases between them. As DNA, the CDR3 is TGTGCCACCTCACCAATCGATAGAAATCAGCCCCAGCATTTT. Its protein is CATSPIDRNQPQHF. The entire variable domain, with the rest obtained from reference TRBV19 and TRBJ1-5, is as follows: DGGITQSPKYLFRKEGQNVTLSCEQNLNHDAMYWYRQDPGQGLRLIYYSQIVNDFQKGDIAEGYSVSREKKESFPLTVTSAQKNPTAFYLCATSPIDRNQPQHFGDGTRLSIL.

This CDR3 is CASSLDPGNTGELFF. In nucleotides, the CDR3 is TGTGCCAGCAGCTTAGATCCAGGGAACACCGGGGAGCTGTTTTTT. This chain uses TRBV7-9 with TRBJ2-2; D is undetermined. CDR1 is SEHNR, CDR2 FQNEAQ, per germline (reference sequence). The CDR3 totals 15 residues. V lost 1 base to trimming and J lost 1 base, with 7 bases between them.

As to this clonotype: Possible read error: a much larger clone is one base away. The rearrangement links TRBV10-3 to TRBJ1-1; TRBD1 is a possible D gene (5 bases). Trimming left V 10 bases short and J 1 base short, with 13 bases between. This CDR3 has 13 amino acids. Germline lookup yields CDR1 ENHRY and CDR2 SYGVKD. In nucleotides, the CDR3 is TGTGCCAGCAGGGACGACGGGAACACTGAAGCTTTCTTT. Translating gives CASRDDGNTEAFF.

Notes on this clonotype: Given a much more abundant clone one base away, this may be a read error. V usage is TRBV20-1 and J usage is TRBJ1-2, with TRBD1 matching 9 bases. The ends lost 5 bases at V and 6 bases at J; junction bases unmatched: 10. Germline V gives CDR1 DFQATT, CDR2 SNEGSKA (reference sequence). CDR3 length: 14 residues. CDR3 sequence reads: CSAPTVGQGDGYTF. The CDR3 DNA reads as TGCAGTGCTCCTACCGTGGGACAGGGTGATGGCTACACCTTC.

This clonotype has ten or more counts. DNA of the CDR3: TGTGCCAGCAGCTTAGAGGCAGGGGGCGGTGACGAGCAGTACTTC. Its protein product is CASSLEAGGGDEQYF. The genes are TRBV7-6 and TRBJ2-7, with 8 positions matching TRBD1. CDR3 length: 15 residues. Germline CDR1 SGHVS, CDR2 FNYEAQ. J was trimmed by 5 bases and V by 1 base; bases with no gene match: 7.

This chain uses TRBV7-9 with TRBJ2-3; TRBD2 might be the D (5 bases). The CDR3 extends over 11 amino acids. Trimming pared 5 bases from V and 9 bases from J, leaving 9 bases between. CDR1 SEHNR and CDR2 FQNEAQ come from the germline V gene (reference sequence). CDR3: CASSEEATQYF. CDR3 in DNA: TGTGCCAGCAGCGAGGAGGCAACGCAGTATTTT.

This clonotype has a count of ten or more. Written as DNA, the CDR3 is TGCAGTGCCCCCCGGGACGGGAACACTGAAGCTTTCTTT. It specifies CSAPRDGNTEAFF. The chain is built from TRBV20-1 and TRBJ1-1; tentatively, D is TRBD1 (5 bases). V was shortened by 6 bases and J by 1 base, with 12 bases between the two germline ends. Germline V gene data show CDR1 as DFQATT and CDR2 as SNEGSKA (reference sequence). The length of the CDR3 is 13 residues.

This clonotype has a count of ten or more. This chain links TRBV2 with TRBJ1-1; TRBD1 is a possible D gene (5 bases). This CDR3 comprises 13 residues. The V and J ends lost 7 bases and 5 bases respectively, with 14 bases between them. Germline lookup yields CDR1 SNHLY and CDR2 FYNNEI. CDR3 protein: CASTPTGGTEAFF. CDR3 nucleotides: TGTGCCAGCACCCCCACGGGGGGAACTGAAGCTTTCTTT.

The CDR3 reads CATGDAPIPTEAFF. The CDR3 bases are TGTGCCACCGGTGACGCCCCTATCCCCACTGAAGCTTTCTTT. The chain is built from TRBV10-3 and TRBJ1-1, with D uncertain. The CDR3 sequence is 14 residues long. The germline CDR1 and CDR2 sequences are ENHRY and SYGVKD. Trimming took 10 bases from V and 4 from J, leaving 19 bases between them.

This clonotype turned up a few times. The chain has TRBV20-1 and TRBJ2-7; maybe TRBD1 (5 bases). Germline-derived CDR1 and CDR2 are DFQATT and SNEGSKA (reference sequence). The CDR3 covers 13 residues. V was shortened by 4 bases and J by 0 bases, with 10 bases between the two germline ends. CDR3 region: CSATRQSSYEQYF. The CDR3 DNA reads TGCAGTGCTACCAGACAGAGCTCCTACGAGCAGTACTTC.

The V and J genes are TRBV20-1 and TRBJ1-2; 8 bases map to TRBD1. The CDR3 has 13 residues. V dropped 5 bases and J dropped 6; count of bases not matched to a gene: 8. In germline, CDR1 is DFQATT, CDR2 SNEGSKA (reference sequence). CDR3 amino acids: CSAPSGTGHGYTF. In DNA form, the CDR3 reads TGCAGTGCTCCCTCCGGGACAGGCCATGGCTACACCTTC.

V and J are TRBV28 and TRBJ2-7; the match to TRBD1 covers 7 bases. The germline V gene encodes CDR1 MDHEN and CDR2 SYDVKM. The CDR3 is made up of 14 amino acids. V dropped 4 bases and J dropped 4; count of bases not matched to a gene: 7. Written as DNA, the CDR3 is TGTGCCAGCAGTTCACCGACAGGGTCGTACGAGCAGTACTTC. This translates into CASSSPTGSYEQYF.

The gene calls are TRBV5-1 and TRBJ1-2; TRBD1 agrees at 8 bases. V lost 0 bases, J lost 6 bases, and 7 bases stayed unmatched. The CDR3 length is 15 residues. Germline V lookup: CDR1 SGHRS, CDR2 YFSETQ. CDR3 loop: CASSLGDRFYDGYTF. For the CDR3, the DNA is TGCGCCAGCAGCTTGGGGGACAGGTTTTATGATGGCTACACCTTC.

This clonotype was recorded once. A read error may be the cause here, since a much bigger clone is one base away. This sequence joins TRBV10-2 and TRBJ1-1, with unresolved D. The CDR3 spans 11 residues. The germline gives CDR1 WSHSY, CDR2 SAAADI. Trimming removed 10 bases at V and 7 bases at J, with 13 bases between. CDR3 bases: TGCGCCACCCATAAATTCGATGAAGCTTTCTTT. It encodes CATHKFDEAFF.

This clonotype was counted between two and nine times. This chain uses TRBV5-1 with TRBJ2-7; the match to TRBD2 covers 11 bases. CDR3 size: 15 residues. Germline V CDR1 and CDR2: SGHRS, YFSETQ. V was pared by 0 bases and J by 3 bases, with 2 bases of the junction left unmatched. For the CDR3, the DNA is TGCGCCAGCAGCTTGGGTAGCGGGAGGGTCTACGAGCAGTACTTC. It is translated as CASSLGSGRVYEQYF.

The chain employs TRBV12-3 or TRBV12-4 and TRBJ1-1; D gene unclear. The CDR3 length is 13 residues. Trimming removed 7 bases from V and 2 bases from J, with 11 bases in between. CDR3 in DNA: TGTGCCAGCAACCCCTCTGGAAACACTGAAGCTTTCTTT. Translating gives CASNPSGNTEAFF.

This clonotype was counted only a few times. J is TRBJ1-6 and V is TRBV7-9; 8 positions match TRBD1. Germline V gives CDR1 SEHNR, CDR2 FQNEAQ (reference sequence). With 5 bases clipped from V and 8 bases from J, the junction kept 14 bases outside the gene matches. The CDR3 sequence is 17 residues long. CDR3 protein: CASSHQGAFSRHSPLHF. The CDR3 DNA follows: TGTGCCAGCAGCCACCAGGGGGCGTTTAGTAGGCATTCACCCCTCCACTTT.

This clonotype was picked up a small number of times. The chain is built from TRBV7-3 and TRBJ2-7; D possibly matches TRBD1 or TRBD2 (5 bases each). Trimming stripped 5 bases from V and 3 bases from J, with 17 bases between. The CDR3 runs to 15 residues. The germline V gene has CDR1 SGHTA and CDR2 FQGTGA. This CDR3 is CASSHDRDADYEQYF. In nucleotides, the CDR3 is TGTGCCAGCAGCCATGATCGGGACGCCGACTACGAGCAGTACTTC. Looking up the rest from reference TRBV7-3 and TRBJ2-7 gives the full variable domain: GAGVSQTPSNKVTEKGKYVELRCDPISGHTALYWYRQSLGQGPEFLIYFQGTGAADDSGLPNDRFFAVRPEGSVSTLKIQRTERGDSAVYLCASSHDRDADYEQYFGPGTRLTVT.

This clonotype was detected many times. In DNA form, the CDR3 reads TGTGCCAGCACCGGGACTAGGCGGGAGACCCAGTACTTC. Its translation: CASTGTRRETQYF. V is TRBV7-2 and J is TRBJ2-5, with 8 nucleotides matching TRBD2. Germline CDR1 reads SGHTA; CDR2 reads FQGNSA. With V trimmed by 7 bases and J by 5 bases, 6 bases remained unmatched. The CDR3 extends over 13 amino acids. Combining the CDR3 with reference TRBV7-2 and TRBJ2-5 gives the whole variable domain GAGVSQSPSNKVTEKGKDVELRCDPISGHTALYWYRQSLGQGLEFLIYFQGNSAPDKSGLPSDRFSAERTGGSVSTLTIQRTQQEDSAVYLCASTGTRRETQYFGPGTRLLVL.

The rearrangement uses TRBV6-5 and TRBJ1-1, with D maybe TRBD1 (6 bases). The V gene's germline CDR1 is MNHEY and CDR2 SVGAGI. The CDR3 has 14 amino acids. V lost 7 bases to trimming and J lost 2 bases, with 14 bases between them. The CDR3 loop reads CASIGLTGNTEAFF. The CDR3 DNA is TGTGCCAGCATTGGACTGACAGGAAACACTGAAGCTTTCTTT.

On this clonotype itself: A read error is likely, as this CDR3 ends without the conserved phenylalanine or tryptophan. V gene TRBV10-3 combines with J gene TRBJ1-1, with a possible D match to TRBD1 (5 bases). In germline, CDR1 is ENHRY, CDR2 SYGVKD. The CDR3 loop spans 14 amino acids. The CDR3 DNA follows: TGTGCCATCAGATCCGGGGCCCTAGGAACTGAGGCTTTCTCT. Protein product: CAIRSGALGTEAFS.

V is TRBV2 and J is TRBJ2-7; 7 bases fit TRBD2. Trimming removed 5 bases from V and 0 bases from J; junction bases left unmatched: 10. This CDR3 is built from 16 residues. Germline V CDR1 and CDR2: SNHLY, FYNNEI. CDR3 in amino acids: CASSYSALADSYEQYF. CDR3 nucleotides: TGTGCCAGCAGTTACTCAGCCCTAGCGGACTCCTACGAGCAGTACTTC.

The DNA of the CDR3 is TGCAGCGTATCTACCGGGACTAACTCCTACGAGCAGTACTTC. Protein product: CSVSTGTNSYEQYF. The rearrangement links TRBV29-1 to TRBJ2-7; 7 bases map to TRBD2. From germline, CDR1 is SQVTM and CDR2 ANQGSEA. V dropped 6 bases and J dropped 0; count of bases not matched to a gene: 8. The CDR3 totals 14 residues.

V and J are TRBV7-3 and TRBJ1-1; D is undetermined. The CDR3 covers 12 residues. V was shortened by 5 bases and J by 8 bases, with 12 bases between the two germline ends. The germline V gene has CDR1 SGHTA and CDR2 FQGTGA. The DNA for the CDR3 is TGTGCCAGCAGCCCGGTCGGGGAAGAAGCTTTCTTT. It is translated as CASSPVGEEAFF.

This clonotype was seen repeatedly, ten times or more. This chain links TRBV20-1 with TRBJ1-1, with D hard to call. The CDR3 extends over 14 amino acids. Trimming removed 1 base from V and 4 bases from J, with 13 bases in between. Germline CDR1 DFQATT, CDR2 SNEGSKA (reference sequence). The CDR3 loop reads CSARAIGRVTEAFF. The DNA of the CDR3 is TGCAGTGCTAGAGCCATAGGGAGGGTCACTGAAGCTTTCTTT.

J is TRBJ2-2 and V is TRBV14; 7 nucleotides line up with TRBD2. The germline V gene encodes CDR1 SGHDN and CDR2 FVKESK. The CDR3 is made up of 17 amino acids. The V gene end was trimmed by 0 bases and the J gene end by 3 bases; junction bases not matched to a gene: 7. The CDR3 protein is CASSQDEAGVYTGELFF. The CDR3 nucleotides are TGTGCCAGCAGCCAAGATGAGGCGGGGGTGTACACCGGGGAGCTGTTTTTT.

This clonotype was recorded many times. Germline is not matched at one junction end, which may reflect a read error. V usage is TRBV2 and J usage is TRBJ1-3, with no clear D. The CDR3 is 12 residues long. Per the germline V gene, CDR1 is SNHLY and CDR2 is FYNNEI. DNA of the CDR3: TGTGCCAGCATTGGCTCTGGGAACACCATATATTTT. Amino acids: CASIGSGNTIYF.

The chain couples TRBV5-1 to TRBJ1-6; D possibly corresponds to TRBD1 (5 bases). The CDR3 has 14 residues. V lost 5 bases and J 7 bases, leaving 13 bases between the germline ends. Germline values: CDR1 SGHRS, CDR2 YFSETQ. CDR3 protein: CASSPGRGNSPLHF. The CDR3 bases are TGCGCCAGCAGTCCGGGACGGGGGAATTCACCCCTCCACTTT. Using reference TRBV5-1 and TRBJ1-6 for the parts outside the CDR3, the full variable domain is KAGVTQTPRYLIKTRGQQVTLSCSPISGHRSVSWYQQTPGQGLQFLFEYFSETQRNKGNFPGRFSGRQFSNSRSEMNVSTLELGDSALYLCASSPGRGNSPLHFGNGTRLTVT.